These T cell receptor beta chains were read from a single sample in a study of cytomegalovirus exposure and HLA in healthy donors. Sequencing was performed with immunoSEQ multiplex PCR; in TCRdb, only in-frame clones are kept and a portion is missing. This sample has around 97,000 clones, with roughly a tenth found just once. The material sequenced was PBMCs. The receptors were gathered from a man aged 50-60 years in good health and CMV-seropositive. CDR3s include the opening cysteine and the closing phenylalanine or tryptophan. D genes are given only for firm matches. Some rows have no size entry. The others give once, few or many, or a class for an expanded clone.

size	V	J	D	CDR3	DNA
few	TRBV6-5	TRBJ1-1	-	CASSESRWTEAFF	TGTGCCAGCAGTGAAAGCAGGTGGACTGAAGCTTTCTTT
few	TRBV5-1	TRBJ1-1	-	CASKLGGRANTEAFF	TGCGCCAGCAAGTTGGGGGGGCGTGCGAACACTGAAGCTTTCTTT
-	TRBV6-5	TRBJ1-2	TRBD1	CASKPPTGGYGYTF	TGTGCCAGCAAACCCCCTACAGGGGGCTATGGCTACACCTTC
few	TRBV14	TRBJ1-4	-	CASSQANRATNEKLFF	TGTGCCAGCAGCCAGGCTAACAGGGCAACTAATGAAAAACTGTTTTTT
-	TRBV18	TRBJ1-2	-	CASSPTDIYGYTF	TGTGCCAGCTCACCCACAGACATCTATGGCTACACCTTC
many	TRBV7-9	TRBJ1-2	TRBD1	CASSRIGQGVGSYTF	TGTGCCAGCAGCCGCATTGGACAGGGGGTTGGTAGCTACACCTTC
-	TRBV5-7	TRBJ2-4	-	CASSYFPGKNIQYF	TGTGCCAGCAGCTACTTTCCGGGGAAAAACATTCAGTACTTC
-	TRBV18	TRBJ2-7	TRBD2	CASSATLTSGSVNEQYF	TGTGCCAGCTCAGCAACCCTCACCAGCGGGAGCGTAAACGAGCAGTACTTC
-	TRBV27	TRBJ1-5	-	CASSPGVSNQPQHF	TGTGCCAGCAGTCCAGGGGTTTCGAATCAGCCCCAGCATTTT
few	TRBV10-3	TRBJ2-1	-	CAISDGTSISSYNEQFF	TGTGCCATCAGTGACGGGACATCGATTAGCTCCTACAATGAGCAGTTCTTC
few	TRBV27	TRBJ1-2	-	CASSFRGANYGYTF	TGTGCCAGCAGTTTCAGGGGTGCTAACTATGGCTACACCTTC
few	TRBV30	TRBJ2-1	TRBD2	CAWSVRSGRFNEQFF	TGTGCCTGGAGTGTACGGAGCGGGAGGTTCAATGAGCAGTTCTTC
few	TRBV5-1	TRBJ1-1	-	CASSFSGTEAFF	TGCGCCAGCAGCTTTTCAGGGACTGAAGCTTTCTTT
few	TRBV5-1	TRBJ1-4	TRBD1	CASSFGQGALMGEKLFF	TGCGCCAGCAGCTTCGGACAGGGGGCATTGATGGGTGAAAAACTGTTTTTT
few	TRBV30	TRBJ1-4	-	CAWSNRRNEKLFF	TGTGCCTGGAGCAATCGGCGGAATGAAAAACTGTTTTTT
few	TRBV18	TRBJ1-5	TRBD1	CASSGTGFGSNQPQHF	TGTGCCAGCTCAGGGACAGGGTTTGGGAGCAATCAGCCCCAGCATTTT
-	TRBV5-1	TRBJ1-2	-	CASSLGGTEKYGYTF	TGCGCCAGCAGCTTGGGCGGCACGGAGAAATATGGCTACACCTTT
-	TRBV4-2	TRBJ1-1	-	CASSQAGRGEFAEAFF	TGTGCCAGCAGCCAAGCTGGAAGGGGTGAATTCGCTGAAGCTTTCTTT
-	TRBV2	TRBJ2-7	-	CASRAGRQADEQYF	TGTGCCAGCCGTGCTGGCCGCCAGGCAGACGAGCAGTACTTC
few	TRBV4-3	TRBJ2-7	TRBD2	CASSLAGRTYEQYF	TGCGCCAGCAGTCTAGCGGGAAGGACCTACGAGCAGTACTTC
few	TRBV19	TRBJ1-1	-	CASSIIAGGYTEAFF	TGTGCCAGTAGTATAATCGCGGGCGGGTACACTGAAGCTTTCTTT
few	TRBV5-1	TRBJ1-3	-	CASRQDPSGNTIYF	TGCGCCAGTAGACAGGACCCCTCTGGAAACACCATATATTTT
-	TRBV6-6	TRBJ1-1	-	CASSLTGNTEAFF	TGTGCCAGCAGCTTGACGGGGAACACTGAAGCTTTCTTT
-	TRBV30	TRBJ1-5	TRBD1	CAWGQVGQPQHF	TGTGCCTGGGGACAGGTCGGCCAGCCCCAGCATTTT
few	TRBV19	TRBJ1-1	TRBD1	CATLGQGVPEAFF	TGTGCCACCCTCGGACAGGGGGTCCCTGAAGCTTTCTTT
-	TRBV10-3	TRBJ2-3	-	CAITPSKQGTSTDTQYF	TGTGCCATCACCCCAAGTAAGCAGGGTACTAGCACAGATACGCAGTATTTT
-	TRBV18	TRBJ2-7	-	CASSRTASYEQYF	TGTGCCAGCTCACGGACAGCCTCCTACGAGCAGTACTTC
-	TRBV4-2	TRBJ2-1	-	CASSQDGASHNEQFF	TGTGCCAGCAGCCAAGATGGGGCTAGTCACAATGAGCAGTTCTTC
-	TRBV28	TRBJ1-5	TRBD1	CASSFDRGNQPQHF	TGTGCCAGCAGTTTTGACAGGGGCAATCAGCCCCAGCATTTT
-	TRBV28	TRBJ2-1	-	CASSSRTRGGGEQFF	TGTGCCAGCAGCTCCCGAACTAGAGGGGGGGGTGAGCAGTTCTTC
-	TRBV7-2	TRBJ2-5	TRBD2	CASSRTSGRLLGQETQYF	TGTGCCAGCAGCAGAACTAGCGGGAGGCTCCTGGGGCAAGAGACCCAGTACTTC
-	TRBV2	TRBJ2-7	TRBD1	CASSGTGYEQYF	TGTGCCAGCAGTGGGACAGGTTACGAGCAGTACTTC
few	TRBV4-1	TRBJ2-4	TRBD2	CASSPSLAAGNIQYF	TGCGCCAGCAGCCCTTCTCTAGCAGCGGGGAACATTCAGTACTTC
few	TRBV5-1	TRBJ2-7	-	CASSFFPLPGPYEQYF	TGCGCCAGCAGCTTTTTTCCCCTCCCTGGGCCCTACGAGCAGTACTTC
-	TRBV10-3	TRBJ2-2	TRBD2	CAIRRLAGDTGELFF	TGTGCCATCAGGCGACTAGCGGGGGACACCGGGGAGCTGTTTTTT
-	TRBV18	TRBJ2-6	-	CASSPYSGANVLTF	TGTGCCAGCTCACCCTACAGTGGGGCCAACGTCCTGACTTTC
-	TRBV7-9	TRBJ2-1	TRBD1	CASSSRQGTVDEQFF	TGTGCCAGCAGCTCACGACAGGGTACGGTAGATGAGCAGTTCTTC
-	TRBV28	TRBJ1-5	-	CASSYGGRNQPQHF	TGTGCCAGCAGTTATGGGGGCAGAAATCAGCCCCAGCATTTT
-	TRBV7-2	TRBJ2-5	TRBD2	CASSLAGAGTQETQYF	TGTGCCAGCAGCTTAGCAGGAGCGGGAACCCAAGAGACCCAGTACTTC
-	TRBV30	TRBJ1-5	-	CAWGADQPQHF	TGTGCCTGGGGGGCGGATCAGCCCCAGCATTTT
few	TRBV7-2	TRBJ2-3	-	CASSLRVLRTDTQYF	TGTGCCAGCAGCTTAAGAGTCCTTCGCACAGATACGCAGTATTTT
few	TRBV30	TRBJ2-7	TRBD1	CAWSEGQGSYEQYF	TGTGCCTGGAGTGAGGGACAGGGGTCCTACGAGCAGTACTTC